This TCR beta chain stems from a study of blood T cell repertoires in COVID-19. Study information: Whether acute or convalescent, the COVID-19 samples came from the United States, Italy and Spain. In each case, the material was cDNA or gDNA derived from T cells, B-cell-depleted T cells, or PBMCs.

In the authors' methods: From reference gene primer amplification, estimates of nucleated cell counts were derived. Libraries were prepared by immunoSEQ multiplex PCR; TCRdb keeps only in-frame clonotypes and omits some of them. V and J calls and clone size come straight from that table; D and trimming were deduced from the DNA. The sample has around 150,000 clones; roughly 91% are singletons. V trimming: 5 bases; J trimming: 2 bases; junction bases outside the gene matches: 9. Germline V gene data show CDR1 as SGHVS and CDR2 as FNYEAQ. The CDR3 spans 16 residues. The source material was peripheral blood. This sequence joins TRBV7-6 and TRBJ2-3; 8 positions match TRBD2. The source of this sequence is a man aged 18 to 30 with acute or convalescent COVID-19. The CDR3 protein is CASSPGLAGSTDTQYF. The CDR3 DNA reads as TGTGCCAGCAGCCCGGGTCTAGCGGGCTCCACAGATACGCAGTATTTT.